This record concerns one T cell receptor (beta chain) sequence. The target antigen is unknown. Profiling relied on immunoSEQ multiplex PCR, and the TCRdb table lists in-frame clones only, not all of them. The profile covers approximately 100,000 clones, with approximately 93% appearing a single time and approximately 0.67% taken by the ten largest. V was pared by 2 bases and J by 9 bases, with 12 bases of the junction left unmatched. This CDR3 comprises 18 residues. Germline loops: CDR1 SGHRS, CDR2 YFSETQ. The data stem from a study of siplizumab effects on memory and regulatory T cells. Findings and caveats of the study: An assignable naive or memory phenotype was lacking in roughly 80-96% of proliferating CD4+ or CD8+ clones. Significant reduction of alloreactive sequences traceable to unstimulated CD4+ memory cells was observed with siplizumab. Naive T cells were seen as more diverse than memory cells and as major alloresponse contributors. Poor capture below about 10^-5 frequency left most alloreactive clones unmapped to unstimulated subsets.

Source material: Tregs sorted from blood. The chain has TRBV5-1 and TRBJ2-1; 15 bases fit TRBD2. The origin of this receptor is a human donor in good health. The CDR3 loop is CASSFGLAGGIRNAEQFF. The CDR3 nucleotides are TGCGCCAGCAGCTTCGGACTAGCGGGGGGGATAAGGAACGCTGAGCAGTTCTTC.